This T cell receptor (beta chain) was sequenced in a study of OX40 agonist ivuxolimab in advanced cancers. For context, the study as a whole: Ivuxolimab was an agonistic, fully human IgG2 monoclonal antibody directed against OX40 (CD134), a costimulatory receptor. The dose-escalation cohort was 82.7% male with a mean age of approximately 60 years, ranging from roughly 23 to 85. Partial responses were achieved by three dose-escalation patients, of whom one had hepatocellular carcinoma and two had cutaneous melanoma. Prior anti-PD-1, anti-PD-L1 or anti-CTLA-4 therapy was permitted, and checkpoint inhibitors had been received by under 50% of dose-escalation patients. Among the roughly 54 dose-escalation patients, around 19 had hepatocellular carcinoma, 15 or so melanoma, 9 renal cell carcinoma and 9 head and neck cancer. The purpose of peripheral TCRbeta sequencing was to test whether ivuxolimab changed TCR sequence diversity and led to clonal T-cell expansion. Intravenous ivuxolimab was administered to patients every 2 weeks at six dose levels: 0.01, 0.1, 0.3, 1.5, 3 and 10 mg/kg. The monotherapy dose-escalation portion (N ≈ 52 patients) of the phase I ivuxolimab trial is reported in the paper.

The trial excluded patients who had a history of autoimmune disease or who were on systemic immunosuppression. Peripheral blood for TCR sequencing was drawn from every dose cohort at baseline, at cycle 4 day 1 and at cycle 7 day 1. The samples were taken from a phase I, first-in-human, multicenter, open-label dose-escalation trial of ivuxolimab. Adults with locally advanced or metastatic melanoma, renal cell carcinoma, hepatocellular carcinoma or head and neck squamous cell carcinoma were enrolled in the trial. Before TCR sequencing, CD4+ T cells and CD8+ T cells were sorted from peripheral blood as separate populations. Points on this clone: Its specific antigen is unknown. No per-base quality is available; no much larger clone lies one base away.

Genomic DNA was extracted from sorted cells for sequencing of the TCRbeta CDR3 region. TCRbeta CDR3 regions were sequenced using the immunoSEQ Assay. Entries here come from immuneACCESS through TCRdb and include only in-frame sequences with V and J called. Some clones fail to appear in such tables; in the studies checked, an unresolved V gene covers under half of the shortfall, and the cause of the remainder is unknown. This sample is represented by roughly 80,000 clones; around 93% of them were singletons. Roughly 13% of the sample belongs to the ten largest clones. What the authors observed across the whole study: In the 0.1-3.0 mg/kg groups, partial responders were among the patients with the lowest normalized peripheral clonal expansion, particularly in CD8+ T cells. After ivuxolimab, expanded clones were on average more numerous among CD8+ T cells than among CD4+ T cells. Which antigens the clonally expanded peripheral T cells were specific for was not determined. At doses from 0.1 to 3.0 mg/kg, clonal expansion was seen in both CD4+ and CD8+ blood T cells between baseline and week 6. Low levels of normalized T-cell clonal expansion were also seen in some patients who did not respond.

CDR1 and CDR2 were assigned from the germline V gene as SGHAT and FQNNGV. The CDR3 contains 14 residues, cysteine and phenylalanine counted. The DNA shown is the 42-base CDR3, in frame from base 1. V gives up 0 bases and J gives up 3 bases, and the segment between their germline ends measures 6 bases. The source was CD4+ or CD8+ T cells sorted from blood, collected in a trial of the OX40 agonist ivuxolimab. The receptor was isolated from an adult with an advanced solid tumor such as melanoma, head and neck, liver or kidney cancer. The chain employs TRBV11-2 and TRBJ1-3, and possibly TRBD1, on 5 matching bases. The nucleotides read TGTGCCAGCAGCTTAGAGGGGGGTGGAAACACCATATATTTT. It specifies CASSLEGGGNTIYF.